A selection of T cell receptor beta chains follows, all from one sample in a study of blood T cell repertoires in COVID-19. TCRdb's table, derived via immunoSEQ multiplex PCR, lists solely in-frame clones and lacks some. The sample includes 240,000 or so clones, roughly 90% seen only once; the top ten take roughly 0.8%. Sequencing was carried out using peripheral blood. All receptors come from a woman in her twenties or thirties with acute or convalescent COVID-19. CDR3s include the opening cysteine and the closing phenylalanine or tryptophan. D genes are given only for firm matches. Rows may omit the clone size; those that give it use once, few, many or a size class.

>16|TRBJ2-7|.|TRBV30|TRBD2
TGTGCCTGGAGGGGGAGGGGACTAGCGGGGGACCTCAGGCAGTACTTC
CAWRGRGLAGDLRQYF
>14|TRBJ1-4|.|TRBV25-1|.
TGTGCCAGCAGTGATTCTTTAACTAATGAAAAACTGTTTTTT
CASSDSLTNEKLFF
>14|TRBJ1-5|.|TRBV14|.
TGTGCCAGCAGCCAATCCGGGAAGGATCAGCCCCAGCATTTT
CASSQSGKDQPQHF
>14|TRBJ1-5|.|TRBV18|TRBD1
TGTGCCAGCTCCCTGGGACAGACTAATCAGCCCCAGCATTTT
CASSLGQTNQPQHF
>16|TRBJ1-5|.|TRBV18|.
TGTGCCAGCTCATCTACAGGTGGTCTAAGCAATCAGCCCCAGCATTTT
CASSSTGGLSNQPQHF
>16|TRBJ1-6|once|TRBV9|.
TGTGCCAGCAGCGTAGATGGAGGGAACTATAATTCACCCCTCCACTTT
CASSVDGGNYNSPLHF
>13|TRBJ2-7|.|TRBV19|.
TGTGCCAGTAGTATATGGGCGGGGGCCGAGCAGTACTTC
CASSIWAGAEQYF
>14|TRBJ2-2|.|TRBV19|.
TGTGCCAGTAGTGGGCAGGGAAACACCGGGGAGCTGTTTTTT
CASSGQGNTGELFF
>15|TRBJ2-2|.|TRBV7-7|TRBD2
TGTGCCAGCAGCCCGGGACTACCCGATAGAGGGGAGCTGTTTTTT
CASSPGLPDRGELFF
>13|TRBJ2-7|once|TRBV7-9|.
TGTGCCAGCAGCTTAGACAGGATAACAGAGCAGTACTTC
CASSLDRITEQYF
>15|TRBJ2-7|.|TRBV14|TRBD2
TGTGCCAGCAGCCAAGGCCCGGGACTACTCTACGAGCAGTACTTC
CASSQGPGLLYEQYF
>12|TRBJ2-5|.|TRBV5-5|.
TGTGCCAGCAGCTGGGGGGACGAGACCCAGTACTTC
CASSWGDETQYF
>12|TRBJ1-1|.|TRBV19|TRBD1
TGTGCCAGTGGGACAGCGAACACTGAAGCTTTCTTT
CASGTANTEAFF
>16|TRBJ2-5|.|TRBV15|TRBD2
TGTGCCACCAGCAGAGCCGGGACTAGGTTAGCAGAGACCCAGTACTTC
CATSRAGTRLAETQYF
>14|TRBJ2-3|.|TRBV7-2|.
TGTGCCAGCAGCGCTCGCGCGAACCTAGATACGCAGTATTTT
CASSARANLDTQYF
>15|TRBJ2-3|.|TRBV3-1/TRBV3-2|.
TGTGCCAGCAGCCAAGAAGGGACTAGCACAGATACGCAGTATTTT
CASSQEGTSTDTQYF
>13|TRBJ1-2|.|TRBV11-1|.
TGTGCCAGCAGCTTAGGGAGGGATCGGGGCTACACCTTC
CASSLGRDRGYTF
>15|TRBJ1-5|.|TRBV29-1|.
TGCAGCGTTGATTCTTGGGAGATTCATAATCAGCCCCAGCATTTT
CSVDSWEIHNQPQHF
>15|TRBJ2-2|.|TRBV21-1|.
TGTGCCAGCGGGACGACAGGGGCGGGGACCGGGGAGCTGTTTTTT
CASGTTGAGTGELFF
>15|TRBJ1-4|once|TRBV7-9|TRBD1
TGTGCCAGCAGGACGGACAGGGTCGGTAATGAAAAACTGTTTTTT
CASRTDRVGNEKLFF
>15|TRBJ2-2|few|TRBV4-3|.
TGCGCCAGCAGCCAAGGCCTACAGTACACCGGGGAGCTGTTTTTT
CASSQGLQYTGELFF
>13|TRBJ1-1|.|TRBV11-3|TRBD1
TGTGCCAGCAGCTTATCAGAGGGACAGGGAGCTTTCTTT
CASSLSEGQGAFF
>13|TRBJ1-3|.|TRBV30|.
TGTGCCTGGAGTTCCCTCTCTGGAAACACCATATATTTT
CAWSSLSGNTIYF
>16|TRBJ1-4|once|TRBV28|TRBD1
TGTGCCAGCAGTTTGGTGACAGGGAGTTTCGGTGAAAAACTGTTTTTT
CASSLVTGSFGEKLFF
>14|TRBJ2-7|.|TRBV13|TRBD1
TGTGCCAGCAGGGCTCCCGGGACAGGCTACGAGCAGTACTTC
CASRAPGTGYEQYF
>12|TRBJ1-1|.|TRBV11-3|TRBD1
TGTGCCAGCAGTCAGGGGGGCTTTGAAGCTTTCTTT
CASSQGGFEAFF
>14|TRBJ1-5|.|TRBV27|TRBD1
TGTGCCAGCAGTAACAGGGGGCGCTTTCAGCCCCAGCATTTT
CASSNRGRFQPQHF
>15|TRBJ2-3|.|TRBV3-1/TRBV3-2|TRBD2
TGTGCCAGCAGGCAACGACTAGCGGGGACAGATACGCAGTATTTT
CASRQRLAGTDTQYF
>15|TRBJ1-1|.|TRBV11-2|.
TGTGCCAGCAGCTTAGACAGGGGCCTTTCAGAGGAAGCTTTCTTT
CASSLDRGLSEEAFF
>12|TRBJ2-7|few|TRBV19|.
TGTGCCAGTAGTACGGACAGCTACGAGCAGTACTTC
CASSTDSYEQYF
>19|TRBJ2-1|.|TRBV5-1|TRBD2
TGCGCCAGCAGCCCAGGACTAGCGGGAGGGCTAAGCTCCTACAATGAGCAGTTCTTC
CASSPGLAGGLSSYNEQFF
>14|TRBJ1-6|.|TRBV9|.
TGTGCCAGCAGCGTAGTCGGACAGAATTCACCCCTCCACTTT
CASSVVGQNSPLHF
>15|TRBJ2-4|.|TRBV4-3|TRBD2
TGCGCCAGCAGCCAAGATGCGGGGGGGGGTAACATTCAGTACTTC
CASSQDAGGGNIQYF
>15|TRBJ1-4|.|TRBV5-1|.
TGCGCCAGCAGCGGTGGTTGGGACAAAGGTGAAAAACTGTTTTTT
CASSGGWDKGEKLFF
>13|TRBJ1-2|.|TRBV10-3|.
TGTGCCATCAGGCCGGGACAAACCGACGGCTACACCTTC
CAIRPGQTDGYTF
>17|TRBJ2-7|.|TRBV9|TRBD2
TGTGCCAGCAGCGTAGGGTTCCGGACTAGCGGGACCTACGAGCAGTACTTC
CASSVGFRTSGTYEQYF
>14|TRBJ1-2|.|TRBV6-1|.
TGTGCCAGCAGTGAACGAGACAGAAGGAGAGGCTACACCTTC
CASSERDRRRGYTF
>14|TRBJ2-7|.|TRBV19|.
TGTGCCAGTTCCCCCAGCGGAGGCCCCTACGAGCAGTACTTC
CASSPSGGPYEQYF
>14|TRBJ2-7|.|TRBV7-8|TRBD1
TGTGCCAGCAGCTCCCGGGACAGGGGGATGTCGGGGTACTTC
CASSSRDRGMSGYF
>14|TRBJ2-1|.|TRBV7-9|.
TGTGCCAGCAGCGATGGGACTGCCCGCGATGAGCAGTTCTTC
CASSDGTARDEQFF
>14|TRBJ2-7|.|TRBV15|TRBD1
TGTGCCACCAGCAGAGCTGGCGGGACAGGCGAGCAGTACTTC
CATSRAGGTGEQYF
>18|TRBJ2-7|.|TRBV11-2|TRBD2
TGTGCCAGCAGCCGCAGTACGTCCGGACTAGCGACTTCCTACGAGCAGTACTTC
CASSRSTSGLATSYEQYF
>13|TRBJ1-1|.|TRBV27|.
TGTGCCAGCAGTCTCCAGGGAAACACTGAAGCTTTCTTT
CASSLQGNTEAFF
>13|TRBJ1-5|.|TRBV30|.
TGTGCCTGGAGTGTCGGCAGCGATCAGCCCCAGCATTTT
CAWSVGSDQPQHF
>16|TRBJ2-3|.|TRBV5-1|TRBD2
TGCGCCAGCAGCGGAGGACTAGGCGCAAGCACAGATACGCAGTATTTT
CASSGGLGASTDTQYF
>14|TRBJ1-1|.|TRBV6-2/TRBV6-3|.
TGTGCCAGCAGTTACTCGACAGCGAACACTGAAGCTTTCTTT
CASSYSTANTEAFF
>14|TRBJ2-5|.|TRBV7-2|TRBD2
TGTGCCAGCACCCGGGACTACCGGCAAGAGACCCAGTACTTC
CASTRDYRQETQYF
>12|TRBJ2-7|.|TRBV5-8|.
TGTGCCAGCAGCTTGGGGCAGTTCGAGCAGTACTTC
CASSLGQFEQYF
>16|TRBJ2-3|.|TRBV28|TRBD2
TGTGCCAGCAGTTTATTTAGCGGGAATTATTCAGATACGCAGTATTTT
CASSLFSGNYSDTQYF
>17|TRBJ2-1|.|TRBV6-2/TRBV6-3|TRBD2
TGTGCCAGCAGTTACTCCCGAGCGGGAGCAATGCCCAATGAGCAGTTCTTC
CASSYSRAGAMPNEQFF
>13|TRBJ1-2|.|TRBV13|.
TGTGCCAGCAGCTTAACAGGGAACTATGGCTACACCTTC
CASSLTGNYGYTF
>13|TRBJ2-7|.|TRBV13|.
TGTGCCAGCAGCCCCGACAGCTCCTACGAGCAGTACTTC
CASSPDSSYEQYF